A single sample gave rise to the 15 T cell receptor beta chains below, sequenced in a study of response to subunit inactivated influenza vaccine. TCRdb used MiXCR to reprocess the RT-PCR reads, holding one entry per CDR3 protein. This table has about 580,000 distinct CDR3 sequences, around 13% appearing once. The sample consisted of PBMCs from blood, taken 11 to 12 days after vaccination. Receptor source: a man over 45 who received an inactivated influenza vaccine.

The CDR3 nucleotides read TGTGCCACCAGTGGCGGCCGGGACAGGGTTAACAATGAGCAGTTCTTC. Protein: CATSGGRDRVNNEQFF. The V gene is TRBV24-1, the J gene TRBJ2-1; 9 nucleotides agree with TRBD1. CDR1 is KGHDR and CDR2 is SFDVKD in the germline V gene. V shed 5 bases, J shed 5 bases, and the junction held 9 bases outside the gene matches. This CDR3 is built from 16 residues.

CDR3 region: CASIREWMNTEAFF. The CDR3 DNA is TGTGCCAGCATCCGGGAGTGGATGAACACTGAAGCTTTCTTT. The V and J genes are TRBV5-8 and TRBJ1-1; D gene uncertain. V was shortened by 6 bases and J by 0 bases, with 12 bases between the two germline ends. The CDR3 extends over 14 amino acids. Germline V gene lookup returns CDR1 SGHTS and CDR2 YDEGEE.

This clonotype was observed a handful of times. The rearrangement joins TRBV28 to TRBJ2-7; 12 bases match TRBD2. V trimming: 6 bases; J trimming: 5 bases; junction bases outside the gene matches: 8. Germline CDR1 and CDR2: MDHEN and SYDVKM. The length of the CDR3 is 15 residues. In DNA, the CDR3 is TGTGCCAGCAGGGGACTAGCGGGCCCTCTAGACGAGCAGTACTTC. Translated, it gives CASRGLAGPLDEQYF.

This clonotype has a handful of counts. The chain recombines TRBV28 with TRBJ2-7; D ambiguous. V was clipped by 6 bases and J by 5 bases, with 8 bases between them. The germline gives CDR1 MDHEN, CDR2 SYDVKM. The length of the CDR3 is 11 residues. The DNA for the CDR3 is TGTGCCAGCAGCGCCCCCGACGAGCAGTACTTC. It encodes CASSAPDEQYF.

The genes are TRBV9 and TRBJ2-7; TRBD1 matches at 10 bases. Looked up from germline, CDR1 is SGDLS and CDR2 is YYNGEE. The CDR3 has 15 amino acids. Losses at the gene ends were 4 bases for V and 0 bases for J; bases not matched to a gene: 4. The CDR3 sequence is CASSPRQGASYEQYF. The CDR3 DNA sequence: TGTGCCAGCAGCCCGCGACAGGGGGCCTCCTACGAGCAGTACTTC.

This clonotype was picked up a small number of times. The V and J genes are TRBV12-3 or TRBV12-4 and TRBJ1-5; 8 bases are shared with TRBD1. The CDR3 sequence is 14 residues long. The trim removed 6 bases at V and 9 bases at J, leaving 10 bases unmatched. CDR3 sequence: CASSTTGDLGPQHF. The CDR3 DNA reads TGTGCCAGCAGCACGACAGGGGACCTTGGGCCCCAGCATTTT.

The chain is built from TRBV28 and TRBJ1-1, with D perhaps TRBD1 (5 bases). Germline V CDR1 and CDR2: MDHEN, SYDVKM. Trimming stripped 1 base from V and 0 bases from J, with 15 bases between. The CDR3 length is 17 residues. CDR3 DNA: TGTGCCAGCAGTTTATACCCAGGGTCGAGCATGAACACTGAAGCTTTCTTT. It encodes CASSLYPGSSMNTEAFF.

In this sample, this clonotype turned up many times. The CDR3 loop reads CASSPHLRGQSYNEQFF. The CDR3 DNA reads TGCGCCAGCAGCCCCCATCTCAGGGGGCAGTCCTACAATGAGCAGTTCTTC. The gene calls are TRBV5-1 and TRBJ2-1; TRBD1 agrees at 8 bases. CDR1 is SGHRS and CDR2 is YFSETQ in the germline V gene. The CDR3 loop spans 17 amino acids. V trimming: 4 bases; J trimming: 1 base; junction bases outside the gene matches: 10.

This clonotype has a handful of counts. The genes are TRBV2 and TRBJ1-2; D not certain. The CDR3 has 14 residues. The germline V gene encodes CDR1 SNHLY and CDR2 FYNNEI. Trimming stripped 2 bases from V and 6 bases from J, with 13 bases between. The CDR3 protein is CASSEYAVGDGYTF. For the CDR3, the DNA is TGTGCCAGCAGTGAATACGCGGTTGGAGATGGCTACACCTTC.

The CDR3 sequence is CASSYGQVGEQYF. The CDR3 DNA is TGTGCCAGCAGTTATGGACAGGTTGGCGAGCAGTACTTC. The chain combines TRBV12-3 or TRBV12-4 with TRBJ2-7; 7 bases agree with TRBD1. With 4 bases clipped from V and 6 bases from J, the junction kept 6 bases outside the gene matches. The CDR3 consists of 13 residues.

The V gene is TRBV10-3, the J gene TRBJ2-1; 10 nucleotides line up with TRBD2. Trimming at V came to 4 bases and at J to 7 bases, leaving 10 bases not matched to a gene. The CDR3 has 16 residues. Per germline, CDR1 ENHRY and CDR2 SYGVKD. The CDR3 nucleotides are TGTGCCATCAGTGCTCCTTCTAGCGGGGGCCTAAATGAGCAGTTCTTC. The encoded protein is CAISAPSSGGLNEQFF.

The J gene is TRBJ2-7, the V gene TRBV10-3; 11 bases line up with TRBD2. The CDR3 extends over 14 amino acids. Germline loops: CDR1 ENHRY, CDR2 SYGVKD. After removal of 3 bases from V and 6 bases from J, the junction contained 4 bases not matched to a gene. The DNA for the CDR3 is TGTGCCATCAGTGATCCGGGACTAGCGGTCGAGCAGTACTTC. It specifies CAISDPGLAVEQYF.

V usage is TRBV7-9 and J usage is TRBJ2-7; the match to TRBD2 covers 7 bases. CDR1 and CDR2 from the germline V gene are SEHNR and FQNEAQ (reference sequence). Trimming took 7 bases from V and 3 from J; bases not matched to a gene: 12. There are 15 residues in the CDR3. CDR3 region: CASTKREAGIYEQYF. The CDR3 bases are TGTGCCAGCACCAAACGGGAGGCCGGTATCTACGAGCAGTACTTC.

This clonotype was seen ten or more times. The gene calls are TRBV29-1 and TRBJ2-5; no clear D. Germline CDR1 SQVTM, CDR2 ANQGSEA. The CDR3 has 12 amino acids. Trimming left V 4 bases short and J 5 bases short, with 11 bases between. CDR3 DNA sequence: TGCAGCGTTGTAGGGTCAGTGGAGACCCAGTACTTC. This translates into CSVVGSVETQYF.

The rearrangement joins TRBV12-3 or TRBV12-4 to TRBJ2-2; D is unresolved. This CDR3 region has 14 residues. Between the trimmed V and J ends, which lost 1 base and 2 bases, there was a span of 5 bases. The CDR3 reads CASSLERNTGELFF. CDR3 bases: TGTGCCAGCAGTTTAGAACGAAACACCGGGGAGCTGTTTTTT.